This TCR beta chain is from a study of neoadjuvant nivolumab and ipilimumab in lung cancer. Germline V gives CDR1 SEHNR, CDR2 FQNEAQ (reference sequence). The CDR3 is 16 residues long. The ends lost 3 bases at V and 2 bases at J; junction bases unmatched: 7. Assay used: immunoSEQ multiplex PCR; TCRdb lists only in-frame clones, some missing. The sample shows 30,000 or so clones, more than 85% of them seen only once. V usage is TRBV7-9 and J usage is TRBJ1-2; 9 bases line up with TRBD1. The origin of this receptor is an adult with non-small cell lung cancer. Sequencing was performed on peripheral blood, taken after neoadjuvant nivolumab, alone or with ipilimumab, at or shortly before surgery. CDR3 in amino acids: CASSFTGGYSNYGYTF. DNA for the CDR3: TGTGCCAGCAGCTTCACAGGGGGCTACTCCAACTATGGCTACACCTTC.